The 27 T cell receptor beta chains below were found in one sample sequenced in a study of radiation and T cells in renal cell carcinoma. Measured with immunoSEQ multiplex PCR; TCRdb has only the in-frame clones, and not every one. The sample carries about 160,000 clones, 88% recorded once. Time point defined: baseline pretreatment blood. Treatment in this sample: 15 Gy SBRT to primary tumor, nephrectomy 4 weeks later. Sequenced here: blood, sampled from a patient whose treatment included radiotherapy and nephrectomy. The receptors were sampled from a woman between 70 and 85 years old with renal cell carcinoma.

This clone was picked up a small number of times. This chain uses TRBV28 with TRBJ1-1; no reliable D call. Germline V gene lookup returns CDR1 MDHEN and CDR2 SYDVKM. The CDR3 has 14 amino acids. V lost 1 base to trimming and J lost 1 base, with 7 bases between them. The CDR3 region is CASSLLAGNTEAFF. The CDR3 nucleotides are TGTGCCAGCAGTTTATTGGCAGGGAACACTGAAGCTTTCTTT.

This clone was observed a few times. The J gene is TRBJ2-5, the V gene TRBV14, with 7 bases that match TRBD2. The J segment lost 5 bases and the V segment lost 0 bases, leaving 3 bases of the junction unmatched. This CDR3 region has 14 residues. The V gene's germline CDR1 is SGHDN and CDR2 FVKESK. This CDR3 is CASSQDQRGETQYF. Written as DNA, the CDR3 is TGTGCCAGCAGCCAAGACCAGCGGGGTGAGACCCAGTACTTC.

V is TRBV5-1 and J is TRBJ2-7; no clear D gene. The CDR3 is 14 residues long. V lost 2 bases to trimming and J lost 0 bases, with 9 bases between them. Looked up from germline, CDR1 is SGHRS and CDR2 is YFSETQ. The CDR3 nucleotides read TGCGCCAGCAGCTTAGGGCATGCCTCCTACGAGCAGTACTTC. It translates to CASSLGHASYEQYF. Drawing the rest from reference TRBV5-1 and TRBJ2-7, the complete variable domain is KAGVTQTPRYLIKTRGQQVTLSCSPISGHRSVSWYQQTPGQGLQFLFEYFSETQRNKGNFPGRFSGRQFSNSRSEMNVSTLELGDSALYLCASSLGHASYEQYFGPGTRLTVT.

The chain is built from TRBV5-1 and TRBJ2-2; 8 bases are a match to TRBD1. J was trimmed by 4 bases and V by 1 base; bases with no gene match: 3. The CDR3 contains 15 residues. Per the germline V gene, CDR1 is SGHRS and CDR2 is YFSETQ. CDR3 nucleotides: TGCGCCAGCAGCTTGCAACAGGGGGGCACCGGGGAGCTGTTTTTT. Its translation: CASSLQQGGTGELFF.

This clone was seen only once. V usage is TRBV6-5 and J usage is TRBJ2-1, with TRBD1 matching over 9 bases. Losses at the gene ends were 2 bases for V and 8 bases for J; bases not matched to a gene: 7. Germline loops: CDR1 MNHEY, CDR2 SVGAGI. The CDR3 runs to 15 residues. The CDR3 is CASSYGGQGSDEQFF. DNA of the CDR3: TGTGCCAGCAGTTACGGAGGACAGGGGAGTGATGAGCAGTTCTTC.

This chain's CDR3 is CASSAQGQGGGYTF. CDR3 coding DNA: TGTGCCAGCAGCGCGCAAGGACAGGGTGGAGGCTACACCTTC. The rearrangement uses TRBV7-3 and TRBJ1-2, with 8 bases lining up with TRBD1. Germline V gene data show CDR1 as SGHTA and CDR2 as FQGTGA. The CDR3 runs 14 residues. With 5 bases clipped from V and 8 bases from J, the junction kept 10 bases outside the gene matches.

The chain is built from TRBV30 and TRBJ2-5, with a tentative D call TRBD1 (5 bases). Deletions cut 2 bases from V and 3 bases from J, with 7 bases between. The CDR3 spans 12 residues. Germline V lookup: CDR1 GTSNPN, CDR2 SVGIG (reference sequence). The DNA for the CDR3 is TGTGCCTGGAGTCAGGGTAAAGAGACCCAGTACTTC. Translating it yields CAWSQGKETQYF.

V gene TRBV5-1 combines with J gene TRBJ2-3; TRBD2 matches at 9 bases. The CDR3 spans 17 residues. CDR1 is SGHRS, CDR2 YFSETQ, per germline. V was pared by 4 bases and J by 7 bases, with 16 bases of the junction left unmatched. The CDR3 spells CASSRPPLSGGPNTQYF. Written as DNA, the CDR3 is TGCGCCAGCAGCCGCCCCCCCTTAAGCGGGGGGCCAAATACGCAGTATTTT.

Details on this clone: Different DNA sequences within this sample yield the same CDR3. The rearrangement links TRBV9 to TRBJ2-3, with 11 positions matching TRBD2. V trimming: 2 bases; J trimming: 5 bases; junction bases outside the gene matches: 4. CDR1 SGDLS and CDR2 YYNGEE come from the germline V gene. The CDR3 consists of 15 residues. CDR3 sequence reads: CASSVLAGGQDTQYF. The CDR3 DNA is TGTGCCAGCAGCGTCTTAGCGGGGGGGCAAGATACGCAGTATTTT.

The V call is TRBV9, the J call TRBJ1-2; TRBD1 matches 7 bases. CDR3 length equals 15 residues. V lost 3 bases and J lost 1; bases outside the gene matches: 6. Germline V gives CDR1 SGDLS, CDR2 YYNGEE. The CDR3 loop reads CASSEEGDSNYGYTF. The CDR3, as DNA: TGTGCCAGCAGCGAGGAGGGGGACAGTAACTATGGCTACACCTTC.

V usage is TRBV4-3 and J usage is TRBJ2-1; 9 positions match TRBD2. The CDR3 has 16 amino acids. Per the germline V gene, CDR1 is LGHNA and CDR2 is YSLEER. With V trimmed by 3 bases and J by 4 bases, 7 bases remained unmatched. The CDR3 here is CASSQALAGTYNEQFF. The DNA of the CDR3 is TGCGCCAGCAGCCAGGCTCTAGCGGGGACTTACAATGAGCAGTTCTTC.

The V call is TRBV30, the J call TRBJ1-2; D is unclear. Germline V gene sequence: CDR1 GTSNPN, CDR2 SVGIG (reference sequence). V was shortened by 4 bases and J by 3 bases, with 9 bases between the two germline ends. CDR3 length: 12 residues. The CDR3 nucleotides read TGTGCCTGGAATTCAGTAGACTATGGCTACACCTTC. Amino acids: CAWNSVDYGYTF. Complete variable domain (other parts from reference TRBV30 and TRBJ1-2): SQTIHQWPATLVQPVGSPLSLECTVEGTSNPNLYWYRQAAGRGLQLLFYSVGIGQISSEVPQNLSASRPQDRQFILSSKKLLLSDSGFYLCAWNSVDYGYTFGSGTRLTVV.

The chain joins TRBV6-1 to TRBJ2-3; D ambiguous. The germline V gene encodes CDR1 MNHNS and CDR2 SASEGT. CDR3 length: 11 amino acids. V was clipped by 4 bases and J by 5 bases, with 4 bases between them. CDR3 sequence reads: CASSVLDTQYF. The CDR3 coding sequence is TGTGCCAGCAGTGTACTAGATACGCAGTATTTT.

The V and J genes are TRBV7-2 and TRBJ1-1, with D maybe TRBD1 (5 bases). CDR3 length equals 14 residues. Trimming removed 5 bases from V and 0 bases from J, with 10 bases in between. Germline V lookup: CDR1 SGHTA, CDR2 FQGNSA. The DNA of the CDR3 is TGTGCCAGCAGCACCCGGGGCGTGAACACTGAAGCTTTCTTT. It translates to CASSTRGVNTEAFF. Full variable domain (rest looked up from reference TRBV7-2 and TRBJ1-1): GAGVSQSPSNKVTEKGKDVELRCDPISGHTALYWYRQSLGQGLEFLIYFQGNSAPDKSGLPSDRFSAERTGGSVSTLTIQRTQQEDSAVYLCASSTRGVNTEAFFGQGTRLTVV.

The CDR3 loop is CASSPPDSGNTIYF. In nucleotides, the CDR3 is TGCGCCAGCAGCCCACCGGACTCTGGAAACACCATATATTTT. The genes are TRBV5-1 and TRBJ1-3; D gene uncertain. The CDR3 spans 14 residues. Germline assignment: CDR1 SGHRS and CDR2 YFSETQ. The V end was cut by 4 bases, the J end by 0 bases, with 8 bases between.

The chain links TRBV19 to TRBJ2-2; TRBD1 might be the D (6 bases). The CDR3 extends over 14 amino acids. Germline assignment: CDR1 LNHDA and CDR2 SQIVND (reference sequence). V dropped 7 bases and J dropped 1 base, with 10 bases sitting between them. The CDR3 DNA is TGTGCCAGTACCTTGGGACAGAACACCGGGGAGCTGTTTTTT. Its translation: CASTLGQNTGELFF.

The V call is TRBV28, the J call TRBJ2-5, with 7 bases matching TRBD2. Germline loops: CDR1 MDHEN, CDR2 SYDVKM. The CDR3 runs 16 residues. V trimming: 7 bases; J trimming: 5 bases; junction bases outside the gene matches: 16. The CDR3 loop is CASTPGRGVRGETQYF. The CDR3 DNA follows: TGTGCCAGCACCCCCGGACGGGGGGTTCGAGGGGAGACCCAGTACTTC. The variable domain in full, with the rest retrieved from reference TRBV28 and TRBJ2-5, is DVKVTQSSRYLVKRTGEKVFLECVQDMDHENMFWYRQDPGLGLRLIYFSYDVKMKEKGDIPEGYSVSREKKERFSLILESASTNQTSMYLCASTPGRGVRGETQYFGPGTRLLVL.

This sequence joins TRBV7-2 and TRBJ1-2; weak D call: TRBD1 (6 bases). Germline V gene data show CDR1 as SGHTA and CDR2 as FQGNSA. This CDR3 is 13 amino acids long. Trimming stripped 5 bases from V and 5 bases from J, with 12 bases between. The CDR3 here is CASSGDKTYGYTF. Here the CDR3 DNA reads TGTGCCAGCAGCGGGGACAAGACATATGGCTACACCTTC.

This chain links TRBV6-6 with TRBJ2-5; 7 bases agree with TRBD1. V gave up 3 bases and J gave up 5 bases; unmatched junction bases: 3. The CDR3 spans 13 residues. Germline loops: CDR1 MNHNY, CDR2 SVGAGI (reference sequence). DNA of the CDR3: TGTGCCAGCAGTTATAAGGGGGCGGAGACCCAGTACTTC. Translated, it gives CASSYKGAETQYF.

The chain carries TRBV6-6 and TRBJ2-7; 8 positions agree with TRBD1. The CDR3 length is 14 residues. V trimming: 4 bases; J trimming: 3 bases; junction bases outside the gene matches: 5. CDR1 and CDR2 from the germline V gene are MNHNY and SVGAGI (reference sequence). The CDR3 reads CASSSLGQVYEQYF. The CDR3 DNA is TGTGCCAGCAGTTCCTTGGGACAGGTCTACGAGCAGTACTTC.

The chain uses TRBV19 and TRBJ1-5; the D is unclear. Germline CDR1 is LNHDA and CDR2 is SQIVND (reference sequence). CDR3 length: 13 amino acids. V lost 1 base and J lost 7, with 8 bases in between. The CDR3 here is CASSIGGRQPQHF. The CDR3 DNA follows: TGTGCCAGTAGTATAGGCGGTCGACAGCCCCAGCATTTT. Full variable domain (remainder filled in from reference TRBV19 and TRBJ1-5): DGGITQSPKYLFRKEGQNVTLSCEQNLNHDAMYWYRQDPGQGLRLIYYSQIVNDFQKGDIAEGYSVSREKKESFPLTVTSAQKNPTAFYLCASSIGGRQPQHFGDGTRLSIL.

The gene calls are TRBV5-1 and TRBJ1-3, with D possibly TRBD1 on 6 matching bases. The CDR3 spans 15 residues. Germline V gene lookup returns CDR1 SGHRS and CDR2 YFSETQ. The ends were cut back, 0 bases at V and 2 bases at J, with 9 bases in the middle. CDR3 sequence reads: CASSLGTAPGNTIYF. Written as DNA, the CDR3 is TGCGCCAGCAGCTTGGGGACAGCTCCTGGAAACACCATATATTTT. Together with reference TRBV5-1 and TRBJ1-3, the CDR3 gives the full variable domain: KAGVTQTPRYLIKTRGQQVTLSCSPISGHRSVSWYQQTPGQGLQFLFEYFSETQRNKGNFPGRFSGRQFSNSRSEMNVSTLELGDSALYLCASSLGTAPGNTIYFGEGSWLTVV.

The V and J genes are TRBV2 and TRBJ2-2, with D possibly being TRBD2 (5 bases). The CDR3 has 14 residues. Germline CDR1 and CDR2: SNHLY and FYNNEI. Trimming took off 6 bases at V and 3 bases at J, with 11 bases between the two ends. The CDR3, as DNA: TGTGCCAGCAGCTATGAGGACTACACCGGGGAGCTGTTTTTT. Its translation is CASSYEDYTGELFF.

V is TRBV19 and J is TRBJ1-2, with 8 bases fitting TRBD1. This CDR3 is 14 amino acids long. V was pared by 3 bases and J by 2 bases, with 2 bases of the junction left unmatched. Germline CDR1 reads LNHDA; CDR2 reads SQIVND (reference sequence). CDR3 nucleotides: TGTGCCAGTAGTATCGGGGACAGGAACTATGGCTACACCTTC. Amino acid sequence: CASSIGDRNYGYTF.

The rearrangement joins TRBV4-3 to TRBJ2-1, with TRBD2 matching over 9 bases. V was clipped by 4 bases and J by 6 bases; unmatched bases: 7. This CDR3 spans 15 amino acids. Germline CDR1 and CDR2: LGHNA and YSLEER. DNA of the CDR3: TGCGCCAGCAGCCGCGGCGGGGGGGTAGTCAATGAGCAGTTCTTC. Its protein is CASSRGGGVVNEQFF.

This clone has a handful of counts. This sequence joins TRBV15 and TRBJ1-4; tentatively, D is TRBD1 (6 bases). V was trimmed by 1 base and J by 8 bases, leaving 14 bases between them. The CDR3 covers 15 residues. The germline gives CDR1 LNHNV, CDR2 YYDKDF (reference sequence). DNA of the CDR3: TGTGCCACCAGCAGAGGAAGTAGGGACACCGAAAAACTGTTTTTT. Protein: CATSRGSRDTEKLFF.

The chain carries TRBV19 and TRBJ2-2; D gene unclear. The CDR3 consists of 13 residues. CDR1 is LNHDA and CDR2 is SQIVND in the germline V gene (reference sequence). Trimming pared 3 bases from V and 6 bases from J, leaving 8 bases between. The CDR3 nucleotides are TGTGCCAGTAGTATGAGACGTTCCGGGGAGCTGTTTTTT. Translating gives CASSMRRSGELFF.